This TCR beta chain was retrieved from a study of T cells after posttransplantation cyclophosphamide. Study-wide points: After PTCy, TRB diversity resembled that of CNI/methotrexate controls. Later post-transplant blood repertoires were often dominated by donor CD8+ memory clones. Skin or GI-infiltrating T cells shared few TRB sequences with blood.

Clones were sequenced by immunoSEQ multiplex PCR, and TCRdb holds only the in-frame ones, with some missing. The data show about 14,000 clones, with approximately 73% seen just once and around 1.2% held by the top ten. The CDR3 totals 13 residues. Trimming shortened V by 8 bases and J by 5 bases, and 12 bases separated the two germline ends. Per the germline V gene, CDR1 is MDHEN and CDR2 is SYDVKM. Peripheral blood was collected from the related graft donor on the marrow donation day. Comment on this clone: Its antigen is unidentified.

This chain joins TRBV28 and TRBJ1-4; a possible D gene is TRBD1 (5 bases). The origin of this receptor is a man aged 50-60 years. The sample consisted of memory CD4+ T cells sorted from PBMCs. CDR3 loop: CASRRGPNEKLFF. CDR3 nucleotides: TGTGCCAGCCGGCGGGGCCCAAATGAAAAACTGTTTTTT.